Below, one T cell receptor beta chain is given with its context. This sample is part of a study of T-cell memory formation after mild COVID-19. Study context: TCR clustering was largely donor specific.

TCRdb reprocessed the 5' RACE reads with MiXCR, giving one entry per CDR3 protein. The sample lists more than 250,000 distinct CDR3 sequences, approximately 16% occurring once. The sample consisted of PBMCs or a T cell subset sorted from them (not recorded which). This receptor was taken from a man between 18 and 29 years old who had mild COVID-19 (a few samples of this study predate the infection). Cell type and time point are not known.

CDR3 residues: CASSQTLPLGTLNEQFF. In nucleotides, the CDR3 is TGTGCCAGCAGTCAAACCCTCCCTCTAGGGACACTCAATGAGCAGTTCTTC. This chain links TRBV6-2 or TRBV6-3 with TRBJ2-1; D possibly corresponds to TRBD1 (6 bases). There are 17 residues in the CDR3. CDR1 is MNHEY, CDR2 SVGEGT, per germline. Deletions cut 5 bases from V and 6 bases from J, with 23 bases between.